In this sample, the clone carrying this T cell receptor beta chain turned up a few times. Its target is unknown. The data are from a study of T cells after yellow fever vaccination. Study-wide points: The secondary response peaked faster, at day 5 versus 15, but was weaker. Contamination by abundant bulk-population clonotypes could be present in FACS-sorted repertoires.

It was through 5'RACE template switching that TCR cDNA was made, with a universal primer site and UMIs added. TCRdb reprocessed the 5' RACE reads with MiXCR, giving one entry per CDR3 protein. The sample carries 250,000 to 350,000 distinct CDR3 sequences, 7.5% to 9% recorded once. Looked up from germline, CDR1 is SGHVS and CDR2 is FQNEAQ. This CDR3 is built from 14 residues. V was clipped by 3 bases and J by 4 bases, with 9 bases between them. The sequence came from a man younger than 35 who received the YFV17D yellow fever vaccine. The starting material was CD4+ T cells sorted from PBMCs, obtained 5 days after the yellow fever booster vaccination. V gene TRBV7-8 combines with J gene TRBJ2-2; no clear D gene. CDR3 region: CASSFKRPTGELFF. CDR3 nucleotide sequence: TGTGCCAGCAGCTTTAAGCGTCCCACCGGGGAGCTGTTTTTT.